The clone carrying this TCR beta chain was recorded many times. Its specificity is unknown. Researchers amplified the TCR beta CDR3 regions from RNA transcripts. The study used the HTBI primer set for a first-round RT-PCR of the TCR CDR3. A single record per CDR3 protein comes from TCRdb applying MiXCR to the multiplex PCR reads. The sample has about 700,000 distinct CDR3 sequences, approximately 15% seen once; the top ten hold roughly 10%. These data are taken from a study of T cells in Graves' hyperthyroidism and ophthalmopathy. Study information: Specimen type is peripheral blood, collected at initial diagnosis prior to any treatment.

Deletions cut 1 base from V and 2 bases from J, with 8 bases between. CDR3 length: 15 residues. Regarding the study as a whole: Most thyroid clonotypes expanded above 0.001 were also detected in blood. Ophthalmopathy, as predicted by the model, came a median roughly 6.8 months after the prediction.

The TCR sequence derives from a woman aged 18-29 years with Graves' hyperthyroidism. Sequencing was carried out using blood. The rearrangement links TRBV12-3 or TRBV12-4 to TRBJ2-2; a possible D gene is TRBD1 (5 bases). The CDR3: CASSLGQINTGELFF. CDR3 coding DNA: TGTGCCAGCAGTTTAGGACAGATTAACACCGGGGAGCTGTTTTTT.